Below are 15 T cell receptor beta chains sequenced from a single sample in a study of response to subunit inactivated influenza vaccine. TCRdb analysed the RT-PCR reads with MiXCR anew, one entry per CDR3 protein. The table has more than 450,000 distinct CDR3 sequences, about 12% seen once. Sequenced material: PBMCs from blood, taken on the day of vaccination. The receptor set was obtained from a man aged 50 or older who received an inactivated influenza vaccine.

This clonotype was seen a handful of times. CDR3 nucleotides: TGTGCCAGCCTCCGGGACGGCGGCTCCTACGAGCAGTACTTC. It is translated as CASLRDGGSYEQYF. The chain is built from TRBV2 and TRBJ2-7; D is tentatively TRBD1 or TRBD2 (5 bases each). The CDR3 is made up of 14 amino acids. Germline assignment: CDR1 SNHLY and CDR2 FYNNEI. Trimming shortened V by 8 bases and J by 0 bases, and 14 bases separated the two germline ends.

This clonotype was counted ten times or more. The chain links TRBV10-3 to TRBJ2-2; no clear D gene. V was cut by 3 bases and J by 6 bases, with 8 bases left in between. Germline CDR1 ENHRY, CDR2 SYGVKD. This CDR3 has 13 residues. In DNA form, the CDR3 reads TGTGCCATCAGTGATACCCCGTCCGGGGAGCTGTTTTTT. This codes for CAISDTPSGELFF.

Ten or more counts support this clonotype. The rearrangement links TRBV20-1 to TRBJ1-5; D gene uncertain. This CDR3 region has 13 residues. Per the germline V gene, CDR1 is DFQATT and CDR2 is SNEGSKA (reference sequence). The V end was cut by 6 bases, the J end by 0 bases, with 9 bases between. The CDR3 sequence is CSAQTYSNQPQHF. Written as DNA, the CDR3 is TGCAGTGCCCAAACGTATAGCAATCAGCCCCAGCATTTT.

At least ten counts were recorded for this clonotype. One end of the junction does not line up with germline, which may come from a read error. V is TRBV12-3 or TRBV12-4 and J is TRBJ2-2, with D unclear. This CDR3 is 12 amino acids long. The DNA for the CDR3 is TGTGCCAGCAGCTTAGAAGTGGGGGAGCTGTTTTTT. This codes for CASSLEVGELFF.

This clonotype has more than one count but fewer than ten. V is TRBV6-2 or TRBV6-3 and J is TRBJ1-5, with D possibly TRBD1 on 5 matching bases. The V end lost 2 bases, the J end lost 9 bases, and 14 bases lay between the germline ends. The CDR3 spans 14 residues. Germline V gives CDR1 MNHEY, CDR2 SVGEGT. Written as DNA, the CDR3 is TGTGCCAGCAGTTACGGGACGGAGCATATGCCCCAGCATTTT. It specifies CASSYGTEHMPQHF.

The V and J genes are TRBV7-9 and TRBJ2-7; a possible D gene is TRBD2 (5 bases). Germline-derived CDR1 and CDR2 are SEHNR and FQNEAQ (reference sequence). Trimming removed 2 bases at V and 7 bases at J, with 15 bases between. This CDR3 is built from 14 residues. The CDR3 spells CASSLSDSRLEQYF. Written as DNA, the CDR3 is TGTGCCAGCAGCTTATCGGACTCAAGATTGGAGCAGTACTTC. The full variable domain, its missing parts supplied by reference TRBV7-9 and TRBJ2-7, is DTGVSQNPRHKITKRGQNVTFRCDPISEHNRLYWYRQTLGQGPEFLTYFQNEAQLEKSRLLSDRFSAERPKGSFSTLEIQRTEQGDSAMYLCASSLSDSRLEQYFGPGTRLTVT.

V usage is TRBV18 and J usage is TRBJ2-7; TRBD1 matches 7 bases. In germline, CDR1 is KGHSH, CDR2 LQKENI. Trimming cost V 5 bases and J 3 bases; bases outside gene matches: 10. The CDR3 is 15 residues long. CDR3: CASSIQQGLHYEQYF. CDR3 in DNA: TGTGCCAGCTCAATTCAACAGGGGCTTCACTACGAGCAGTACTTC.

The chain combines TRBV29-1 with TRBJ2-7; D call uncertain. The length of the CDR3 is 12 residues. Germline-derived CDR1 and CDR2 are SQVTM and ANQGSEA. Trimming stripped 1 base from V and 5 bases from J, with 9 bases between. The CDR3 loop is CSVEVQAHEQYF. The CDR3 bases are TGCAGCGTTGAAGTCCAGGCCCACGAGCAGTACTTC.

This chain connects TRBV6-1 to TRBJ2-2, with D perhaps matching TRBD1 (6 bases). The CDR3 runs to 13 residues. Trimming left V 5 bases short and J 7 bases short, with 11 bases between. The germline V gene has CDR1 MNHNS and CDR2 SASEGT. The CDR3 is CASSRTVGGELFF. As DNA, the CDR3 is TGTGCCAGCAGTCGGACAGTTGGCGGGGAGCTGTTTTTT.

V and J are TRBV7-2 and TRBJ2-2; D is possibly TRBD1 or TRBD2 (5 bases each). The germline gives CDR1 SGHTA, CDR2 FQGNSA. V lost 5 bases and J lost 4, with 14 bases in between. The CDR3 has 15 residues. CDR3 sequence: CASSLFGGATGELFF. The CDR3 DNA sequence: TGTGCCAGCAGCCTATTTGGGGGTGCCACCGGGGAGCTGTTTTTT.

Ten or more counts support this clonotype. The J gene is TRBJ2-7, the V gene TRBV28; 9 nucleotides match TRBD2. V gave up 3 bases and J gave up 0 bases; unmatched junction bases: 3. The germline V gene has CDR1 MDHEN and CDR2 SYDVKM. The CDR3 runs 15 residues. The CDR3 is CASSFLREGSYEQYF. In DNA, the CDR3 is TGTGCCAGCAGTTTTTTGCGGGAGGGCTCCTACGAGCAGTACTTC.

CDR3 loop: CASGPGLVYTDTQYF. The CDR3 nucleotides read TGTGCCAGCGGCCCGGGACTCGTTTACACAGATACGCAGTATTTT. The chain joins TRBV7-9 to TRBJ2-3; D perhaps matches TRBD2 (6 bases). Germline assignment: CDR1 SEHNR and CDR2 FQNEAQ (reference sequence). The CDR3 totals 15 residues. Trimming took 8 bases from V and 2 from J, leaving 17 bases between them.

The chain carries TRBV5-5 and TRBJ2-7; maybe TRBD2 (6 bases). Between the trimmed V and J ends, which lost 0 bases and 3 bases, there was a span of 13 bases. Germline V lookup: CDR1 SGHKS, CDR2 YYEKEE (reference sequence). CDR3 length equals 15 residues. As DNA, the CDR3 is TGTGCCAGCAGCTTGGTAGCCCAGGGAGGCTACGAGCAGTACTTC. Amino acid sequence: CASSLVAQGGYEQYF.

The gene calls are TRBV4-1 and TRBJ1-5; no clear D. This CDR3 region has 16 residues. Trimming pared 1 base from V and 3 bases from J, leaving 13 bases between. CDR1 MGHRA and CDR2 YSYEKL come from the germline V gene. CDR3 sequence (DNA): TGCGCCAGCAGCCAAGCATTTTACGGGTCCAATCAGCCCCAGCATTTT. This codes for CASSQAFYGSNQPQHF.

The chain has TRBV11-2 and TRBJ2-3; the D is unclear. V was trimmed by 5 bases and J by 4 bases, leaving 7 bases between them. There are 12 residues in the CDR3. Germline CDR1 SGHAT, CDR2 FQNNGV. CDR3 DNA: TGTGCCAGCAGCCGCAGCCCAGATACGCAGTATTTT. Amino acids: CASSRSPDTQYF.